The 5 T cell receptor beta chains below all came from one sample that was sequenced in a study of T cell responses to AZD1222 COVID-19 vaccine. The assay was immunoSEQ multiplex PCR, and TCRdb's table has in-frame clones only and misses some. Counted here are under 150,000 clones, nearly 95% occurring once; the ten biggest clones make up around 3.5%. The input for sequencing was peripheral blood, taken 28 days after the second AZD1222 dose. These receptors all stem from an adult who received the AZD1222 COVID-19 vaccine.

The chain is built from TRBV6-6 and TRBJ1-1; the D is unclear. This CDR3 is 13 amino acids long. V was pared by 2 bases and J by 2 bases, with 6 bases between. Germline CDR1 reads MNHNY; CDR2 reads SVGAGI (reference sequence). The CDR3 loop reads CASSYPGNTEAFF. For the CDR3, the DNA is TGTGCCAGCAGTTACCCGGGTAACACTGAAGCTTTCTTT.

Only one count was recorded for this clone. The chain is built from TRBV6-5 and TRBJ2-2; D is tentatively TRBD1 or TRBD2 (5 bases each). Germline lookup yields CDR1 MNHEY and CDR2 SVGAGI. With 0 bases removed from V and 5 bases from J, the gap between germline ends came to 10 bases. This CDR3 contains 15 residues. In nucleotides, the CDR3 is TGTGCCAGCAGTTACTCGGGGGTATCGACCGGGGAGCTGTTTTTT. Residues: CASSYSGVSTGELFF.

The rearrangement joins TRBV5-1 to TRBJ2-1; 10 positions agree with TRBD2. Germline V gives CDR1 SGHRS, CDR2 YFSETQ. The CDR3 sequence is 15 residues long. With 4 bases clipped from V and 4 bases from J, the junction kept 5 bases outside the gene matches. This CDR3 is CASSQLSGGYNEQFF. DNA of the CDR3: TGCGCCAGCAGCCAACTTAGCGGGGGGTACAATGAGCAGTTCTTC.

This rearrangement joins TRBV13 to TRBJ2-3; 7 bases map to TRBD1. Looked up from germline, CDR1 is PRHDT and CDR2 is FYEKMQ (reference sequence). Trimming cost V 5 bases and J 3 bases; bases outside gene matches: 2. The CDR3 spans 13 residues. The CDR3 DNA reads TGTGCCAGCAGCCAGGGACAGACAGATACGCAGTATTTT. Its protein is CASSQGQTDTQYF.

The rearrangement joins TRBV7-3 to TRBJ2-1; 7 bases agree with TRBD2. The junction had 14 bases not matched to a gene; V was cut back by 5 bases and J by 7 bases. This CDR3 contains 16 residues. Germline V lookup: CDR1 SGHTA, CDR2 FQGTGA. Here the CDR3 reads CASSPNGGRAPNEQFF. CDR3 coding DNA: TGTGCCAGCAGCCCGAACGGAGGGAGGGCCCCTAATGAGCAGTTCTTC. The full variable domain, its missing parts supplied by reference TRBV7-3 and TRBJ2-1, is GAGVSQTPSNKVTEKGKYVELRCDPISGHTALYWYRQSLGQGPEFLIYFQGTGAADDSGLPNDRFFAVRPEGSVSTLKIQRTERGDSAVYLCASSPNGGRAPNEQFFGPGTRLTVL.